This TCR beta chain was recovered during a study of memory CD4+ T cells and cytomegalovirus serostatus. On the study more broadly: Healthy Belgian adult donors included about nine CMV-positive and more than 20 CMV-negative people.

Single viable CD3+CD4+CD8-CD45RO+ cells were sorted as the memory CD4+ T cells. Donors' CMV status reflects serum IgG against pp150, pp28, p38, p52. Study-wide results and caveats: The CMV-associated TCR signature appears largely within the CD4+ memory repertoire. Of about 150 reported CMV TCRbeta sequences, 67 were found in memory CD4+ repertoires.

This CDR3 is built from 11 residues. Germline assignment: CDR1 DFQATT and CDR2 SNEGSKA (reference sequence). V lost 6 bases and J lost 14; bases outside the gene matches: 7. On this clone itself: Its antigen is not known.

The method was immunoSEQ multiplex PCR; TCRdb's version includes in-frame clones alone and lacks a portion of them. The data show 40,000 to 50,000 clones, roughly 78% seen once. This chain joins TRBV20-1 and TRBJ1-6; 7 nucleotides agree with TRBD1. The source material was memory CD4+ T cells from blood. This receptor was taken from an adult in good health and CMV-seronegative. This chain's CDR3 is CSARDSFSLHF. The CDR3 bases are TGCAGTGCCCGGGACAGTTTTTCCCTCCACTTT.